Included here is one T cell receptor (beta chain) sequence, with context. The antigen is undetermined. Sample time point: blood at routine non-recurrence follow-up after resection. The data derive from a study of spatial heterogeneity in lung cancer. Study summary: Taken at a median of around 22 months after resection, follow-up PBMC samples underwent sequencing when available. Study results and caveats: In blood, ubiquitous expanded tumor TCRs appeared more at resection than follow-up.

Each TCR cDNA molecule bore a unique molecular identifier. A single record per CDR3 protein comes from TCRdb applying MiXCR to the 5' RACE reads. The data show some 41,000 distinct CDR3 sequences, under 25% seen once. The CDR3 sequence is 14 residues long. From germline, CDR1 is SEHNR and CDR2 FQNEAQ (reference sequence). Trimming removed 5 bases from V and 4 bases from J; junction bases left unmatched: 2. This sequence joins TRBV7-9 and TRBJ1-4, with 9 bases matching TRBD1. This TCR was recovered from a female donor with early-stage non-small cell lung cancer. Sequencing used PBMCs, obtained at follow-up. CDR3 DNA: TGTGCCAGCAGCCTGGGACAGGGTAATGAAAAACTGTTTTTT. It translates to CASSLGQGNEKLFF.